Described below is a single T cell receptor beta chain sequence and its context. Its cognate antigen is unknown. The source of the sample is a study of shared clonotypes between healthy human individuals. On the study more broadly: The study used three CD4 naive, three CD4 memory, two CD8 naive and one CD8 memory plate per donor.

Notes on the study in general: Rarefaction showed that sequencing of sorted subsets was incomplete (despite large depth). In general, naive subsets displayed greater estimated richness than memory subsets did.

Only in-frame clones appear in the TCRdb table, and some are missing; sequencing was by immunoSEQ multiplex PCR. The top ten clones hold about 10% of a sample with about 340,000 clones, around 67% of them seen once. Germline values: CDR1 KGHSH, CDR2 LQKENI. This CDR3 has 17 amino acids. Trimming pared 1 base from V and 8 bases from J, leaving 20 bases between. The chain carries TRBV18 and TRBJ2-2, with D possibly TRBD2 on 6 matching bases. This receptor was obtained from a man between 25 and 39 years old in good health. Sequenced: memory CD4+ T cells sorted from blood. Described subset: CD45RA-negative fraction. CDR3 protein: CASSPRGSGRGAGELFF. The CDR3 DNA follows: TGTGCCAGCTCACCACGTGGGAGCGGGCGTGGAGCAGGGGAGCTGTTTTTT.